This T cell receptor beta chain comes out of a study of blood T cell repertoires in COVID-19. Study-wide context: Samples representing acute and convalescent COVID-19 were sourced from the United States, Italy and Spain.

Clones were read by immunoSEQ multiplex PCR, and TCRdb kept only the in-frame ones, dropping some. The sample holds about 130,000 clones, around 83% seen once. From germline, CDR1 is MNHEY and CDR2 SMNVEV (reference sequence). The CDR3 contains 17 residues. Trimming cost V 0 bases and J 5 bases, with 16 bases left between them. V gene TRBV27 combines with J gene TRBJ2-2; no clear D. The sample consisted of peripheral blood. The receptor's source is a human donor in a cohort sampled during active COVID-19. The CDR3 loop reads CASSLSHRPGGTGELFF. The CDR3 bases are TGTGCCAGCAGTTTATCCCATCGGCCAGGTGGGACCGGGGAGCTGTTTTTT.